This T cell receptor (beta chain) was found in a study of breast tumors, draining lymph nodes, adjacent tissues. Study observations and caveats: Compared with lymph nodes, tumors were less diverse; compared with nontumor tissue, more. Luminal-like breast cancer showed significantly higher tumor–nontumor repertoire similarity than basal-like. Tumor T cell lymph node origin was a supported hypothesis, not proven.

V gave up 4 bases and J gave up 1 base, with 11 bases separating them. CDR1 is SEHNR, CDR2 FQNEAQ, per germline (reference sequence). The CDR3 has 15 residues. TCRdb reanalysed the multiplex PCR reads using MiXCR and keeps one entry per CDR3 protein. The table includes around 110,000 distinct CDR3 sequences, about 31% detected once. Samples came from axillary lymph nodes draining the breast cancer. This clonotype was picked up many times. Its target is not known. The sequenced material came from axillary lymph node tissue. The chain employs TRBV7-9 and TRBJ2-1; D not certain. The TCR originated in a female donor with breast cancer. Some clones in this sample may be carry-over from other donors' samples. This CDR3 is CASSSQRWSYNEQFF. In DNA form, the CDR3 reads TGTGCCAGCAGCTCCCAACGGTGGTCCTACAATGAGCAGTTCTTC.